The text below deals with one TCR beta chain. The data were taken from a study of blood T cells in healthy people across ages. Germline assignment: CDR1 MNHEY and CDR2 SVGEGT. V gave up 7 bases and J gave up 7 bases; unmatched junction bases: 9. The CDR3 loop spans 13 amino acids. A second PCR, run for roughly 7 to 12 cycles, used a sample-barcoded 5' primer plus a J-beta primer mix. MiXCR, run by TCRdb on the 5' RACE reads, gives a single entry per CDR3 protein. Of 600,000 to 1,000,000 distinct CDR3 sequences listed, over 45% are singletons. The authors isolated at least 7 million PBMCs per sample. The source is a man under 40 in good health. Sequenced: blood. V is TRBV6-2 or TRBV6-3 and J is TRBJ1-1; 7 nucleotides align to TRBD1. CDR3 bases: TGTGCCAGCAAGCGGGACAGTGAATGTGAAGCTTTCTTT. This encodes CASKRDSECEAFF.